This T cell receptor beta chain was sequenced in a study of T cell responses to AZD1222 COVID-19 vaccine. The V gene's germline CDR1 is SGHRS and CDR2 YFSETQ. J gave up 6 bases and V 4 bases, and 5 bases lay outside the gene matches. CDR3 length equals 13 residues. Profiling relied on immunoSEQ multiplex PCR, and the TCRdb table lists in-frame clones only, not all of them. Of about 150,000 clones in the sample, about nine tenths are singletons; the top ten hold about 3%. This clone is a singleton in its sample. Here the sequenced sample was peripheral blood, taken on day 0 of AZD1222 vaccination. The V call is TRBV5-1, the J call TRBJ1-2, with 8 nucleotides matching TRBD1. This clonotype originated in an adult in good health. CDR3 sequence (DNA): TGCGCCAGCAGCCCCCAGGGGGCAAATGGCTACACCTTC. Its protein is CASSPQGANGYTF.